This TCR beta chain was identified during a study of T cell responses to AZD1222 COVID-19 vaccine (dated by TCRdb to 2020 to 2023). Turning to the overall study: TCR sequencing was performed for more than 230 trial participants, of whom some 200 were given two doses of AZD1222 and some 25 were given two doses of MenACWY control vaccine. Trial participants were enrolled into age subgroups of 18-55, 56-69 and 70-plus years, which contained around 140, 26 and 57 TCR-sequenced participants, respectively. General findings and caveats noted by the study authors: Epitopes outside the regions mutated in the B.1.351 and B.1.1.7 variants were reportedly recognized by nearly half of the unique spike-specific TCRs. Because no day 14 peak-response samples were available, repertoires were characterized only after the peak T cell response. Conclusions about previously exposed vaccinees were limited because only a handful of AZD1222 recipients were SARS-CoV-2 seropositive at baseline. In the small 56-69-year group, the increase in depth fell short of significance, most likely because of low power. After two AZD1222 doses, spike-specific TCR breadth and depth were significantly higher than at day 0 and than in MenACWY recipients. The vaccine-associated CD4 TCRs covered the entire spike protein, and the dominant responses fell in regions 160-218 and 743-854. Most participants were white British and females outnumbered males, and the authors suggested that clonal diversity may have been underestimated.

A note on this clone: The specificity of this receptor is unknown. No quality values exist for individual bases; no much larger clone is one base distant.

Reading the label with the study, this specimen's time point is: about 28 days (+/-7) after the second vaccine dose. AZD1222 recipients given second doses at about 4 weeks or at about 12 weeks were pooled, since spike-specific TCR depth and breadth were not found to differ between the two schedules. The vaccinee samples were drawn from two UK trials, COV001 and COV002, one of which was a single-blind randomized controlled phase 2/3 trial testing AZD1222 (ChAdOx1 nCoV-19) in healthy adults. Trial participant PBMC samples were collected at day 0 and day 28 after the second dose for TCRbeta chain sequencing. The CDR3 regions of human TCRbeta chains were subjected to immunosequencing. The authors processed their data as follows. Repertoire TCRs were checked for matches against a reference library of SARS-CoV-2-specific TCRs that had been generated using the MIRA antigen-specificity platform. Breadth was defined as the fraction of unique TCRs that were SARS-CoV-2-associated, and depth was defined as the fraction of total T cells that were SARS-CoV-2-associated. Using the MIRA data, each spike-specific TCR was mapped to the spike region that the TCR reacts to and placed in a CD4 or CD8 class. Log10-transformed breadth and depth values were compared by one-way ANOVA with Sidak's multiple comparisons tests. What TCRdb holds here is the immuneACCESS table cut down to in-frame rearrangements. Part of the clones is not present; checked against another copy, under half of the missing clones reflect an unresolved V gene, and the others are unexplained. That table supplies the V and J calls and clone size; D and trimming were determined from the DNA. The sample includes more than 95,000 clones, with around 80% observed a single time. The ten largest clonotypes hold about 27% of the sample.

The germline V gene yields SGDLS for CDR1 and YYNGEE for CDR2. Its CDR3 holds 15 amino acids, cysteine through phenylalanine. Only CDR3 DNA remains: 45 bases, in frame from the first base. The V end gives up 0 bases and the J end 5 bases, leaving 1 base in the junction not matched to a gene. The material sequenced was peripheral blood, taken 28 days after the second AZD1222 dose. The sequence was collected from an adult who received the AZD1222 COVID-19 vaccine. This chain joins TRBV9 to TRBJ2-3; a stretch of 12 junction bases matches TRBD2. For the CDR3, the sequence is CASSVGGLAGDTQYF. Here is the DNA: TGTGCCAGCAGCGTAGGGGGACTAGCGGGAGATACGCAGTATTTT.